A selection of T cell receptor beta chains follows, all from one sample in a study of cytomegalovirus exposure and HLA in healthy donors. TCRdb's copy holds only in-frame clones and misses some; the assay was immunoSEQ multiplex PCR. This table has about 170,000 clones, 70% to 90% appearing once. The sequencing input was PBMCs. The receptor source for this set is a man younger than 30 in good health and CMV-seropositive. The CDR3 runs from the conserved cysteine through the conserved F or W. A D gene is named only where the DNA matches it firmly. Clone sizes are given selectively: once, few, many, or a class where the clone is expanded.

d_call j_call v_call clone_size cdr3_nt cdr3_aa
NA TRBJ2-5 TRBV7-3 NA TGTGCCAGCAGCTTAACGGGGGCCATCCAAGAGACCCAGTACTTC CASSLTGAIQETQYF
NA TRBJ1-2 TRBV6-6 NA TGTGCCAGCATCCTAAATTTTGGTGGCTACACCTTC CASILNFGGYTF
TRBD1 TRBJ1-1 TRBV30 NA TGTGCCTGGAGTAGACAGGGGGGGACTGAAGCTTTCTTT CAWSRQGGTEAFF
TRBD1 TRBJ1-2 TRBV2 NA TGTGCCAGCAGTGAAGCGTACGGGACAGGGGACGGCTACACCTTC CASSEAYGTGDGYTF
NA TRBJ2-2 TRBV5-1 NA TGCGCCAGCAGCGAGGTTAACACCGGGGAGCTGTTTTTT CASSEVNTGELFF
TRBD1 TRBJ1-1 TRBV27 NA TGTGCCACCTCGGACAGGGGGAGGAGGAACACTGAAGCTTTCTTT CATSDRGRRNTEAFF
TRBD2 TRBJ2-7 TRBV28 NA TGTGCCAGCAGTTTATGGACTAGCGGGGACTTCTACGAGCAGTACTTC CASSLWTSGDFYEQYF
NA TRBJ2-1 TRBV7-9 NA TGTGCCAGCAGCCCAAAACAGGGTGAGCAGTTCTTC CASSPKQGEQFF
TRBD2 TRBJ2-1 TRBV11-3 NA TGTGCCAGCAGCTGGGGCGGGGCGGGGGGCTACAATGAGCAGTTCTTC CASSWGGAGGYNEQFF
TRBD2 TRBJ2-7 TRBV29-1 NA TGCAGCGTTGAAGTAACCGGGACTAGCGGGCGGGACGAGCAGTACTTC CSVEVTGTSGRDEQYF
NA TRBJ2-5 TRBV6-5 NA TGTGCCAGCAGTTACCGGGAGACCCAGTACTTC CASSYRETQYF
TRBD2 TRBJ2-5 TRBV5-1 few TGCGCCAGCAGCCCGCAACCGACTAGCGGGGGAGAGACCCAGTACTTC CASSPQPTSGGETQYF
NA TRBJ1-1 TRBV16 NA TGTGCCAGCAGCAAAACAGGGATTCAGCCGAACACTGAAGCTTTCTTT CASSKTGIQPNTEAFF
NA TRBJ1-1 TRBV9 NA TGTGCCAGCAGCGCCGGGTTAAACACTGAAGCTTTCTTT CASSAGLNTEAFF
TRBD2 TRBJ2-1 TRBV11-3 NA TGTGCCAGCAGCTTAGAACTGGGACTAGCGGGTTCTCGCTCCTACAATGAGCAGTTCTTC CASSLELGLAGSRSYNEQFF
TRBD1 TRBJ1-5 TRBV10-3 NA TGTGCCATCAGCTCCGACAGGGGGCGAAATCAGCCCCAGCATTTT CAISSDRGRNQPQHF
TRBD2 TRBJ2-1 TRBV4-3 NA TGCGCCAGCAAAGCGGGGATCTTTTCCAATGAGCAGTTCTTC CASKAGIFSNEQFF
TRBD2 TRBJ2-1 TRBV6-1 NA TGTGCCAGCAGCGAATTGGGACTACCTGTCATTATAACCTACAATGAGCAGTTCTTC CASSELGLPVIITYNEQFF
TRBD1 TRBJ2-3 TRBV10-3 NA TGTGCCATCAGACAGGGGATTGCAGATACGCAGTATTTT CAIRQGIADTQYF
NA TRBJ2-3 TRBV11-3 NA TGTGCCAGCAGCTCCGGGACAAGTAACACAGATACGCAGTATTTT CASSSGTSNTDTQYF
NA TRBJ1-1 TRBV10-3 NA TGTGCCATCAGTCCAGGGTCTCACACTGAAGCTTTCTTT CAISPGSHTEAFF
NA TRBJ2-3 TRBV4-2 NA TGTGCCAGCAGCCACGCTTTGAGCCAAGCAGATACGCAGTATTTT CASSHALSQADTQYF
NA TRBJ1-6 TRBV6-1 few TGTGCCAGCAGCTCTACCTCAGGACAGAATTCACCCCTCCACTTT CASSSTSGQNSPLHF
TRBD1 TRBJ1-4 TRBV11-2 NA TGTGCCAGCAGCATGACAGGGGGCTGGGATGAAAAACTGTTTTTT CASSMTGGWDEKLFF
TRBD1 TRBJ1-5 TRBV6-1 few TGTGCCAGCAGTTCCCCCCCAGGGGGCTCTCAGCCCCAGCATTTT CASSSPPGGSQPQHF
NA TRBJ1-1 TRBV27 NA TGTGCCAGCAGGCCAGTGGAGGGCACTGAAGCTTTCTTT CASRPVEGTEAFF
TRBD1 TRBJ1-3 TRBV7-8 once TGTGCCAGCAGCAAACTACAGGGGTCAGCAAACACCATATATTTT CASSKLQGSANTIYF
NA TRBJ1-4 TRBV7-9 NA TGTGCCAGCAGCTTCTCGGGATCGGGGGAAAAACTGTTTTTT CASSFSGSGEKLFF
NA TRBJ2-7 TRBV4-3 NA TGCGCCAGCAGCCAAGATGCAGGTTCCTACGAGCAGTACTTC CASSQDAGSYEQYF
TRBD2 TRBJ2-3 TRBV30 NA TGTGCCTGGAGTAGAATACTAGCGGGGGGACCCCGCAAAAGCACAGATACGCAGTATTTT CAWSRILAGGPRKSTDTQYF
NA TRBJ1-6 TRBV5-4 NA TGTGCCAGCAGCTTGGACGGTAAAGGGGGAACCGGTTCACCCCTCCACTTT CASSLDGKGGTGSPLHF
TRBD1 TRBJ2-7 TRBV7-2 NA TGTGCCAGCAGCGACTTCTTCCGGGACAGGGACCACGAGCAGTACTTC CASSDFFRDRDHEQYF
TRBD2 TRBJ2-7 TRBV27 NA TGTGCCAGCAGTTTAGGACTAGCGGGGGTTTACGAGCAGTACTTC CASSLGLAGVYEQYF
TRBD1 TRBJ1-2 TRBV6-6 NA TGTGCCAGCAGTCGCGGGATCATAGGGGGCGGGGGCTACACCTTC CASSRGIIGGGGYTF
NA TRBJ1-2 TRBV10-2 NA TGCGCCAGCAGTGAACAGTCCGGCGGCTACACCTTC CASSEQSGGYTF
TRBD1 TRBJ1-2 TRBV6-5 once TGTGCCAGCAGTTACTCAGGGACAGTCTATGGCTACACCTTC CASSYSGTVYGYTF
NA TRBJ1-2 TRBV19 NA TGTGCCAGTAGTATAGAGGTTGGAGCTAACTATGGCTACACCTTC CASSIEVGANYGYTF
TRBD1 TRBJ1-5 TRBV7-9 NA TGTGCCAGCAGCTTAGTGGCCAGGGGGGTCAATCAGCCCCAGCATTTT CASSLVARGVNQPQHF
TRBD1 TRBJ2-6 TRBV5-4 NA TGTGCCAGCAGCGAGGACAGGGTGGCTGGGGCCAACGGCCTGACTTTC CASSEDRVAGANGLTF
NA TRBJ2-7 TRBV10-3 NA TGTGCCATCAGTGACCAGGGAGGCGACGAGCAGTACTTC CAISDQGGDEQYF
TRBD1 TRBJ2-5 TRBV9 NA TGTGCCAGCAGCGCCGAAGGGTTAGGGGGCTCTGGAGAGACCCAGTACTTC CASSAEGLGGSGETQYF
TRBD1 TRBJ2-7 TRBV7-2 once TGTGCCAGCAGCTTACGCTCCGGGACAGCCTACGAGCAGTACTTC CASSLRSGTAYEQYF
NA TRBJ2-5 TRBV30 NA TGTGCCTGGAGTGACCCTAGCTTGACCCTTGGTGAAGAGACCCAGTACTTC CAWSDPSLTLGEETQYF
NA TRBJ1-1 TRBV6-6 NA TGTGCCAGCAGTTACTCGAGAACTGAAGCTTTCTTT CASSYSRTEAFF
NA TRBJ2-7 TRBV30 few TGTGCCTGGAGTGTACGGCGGGACTCCTACGAGCAGTACTTC CAWSVRRDSYEQYF